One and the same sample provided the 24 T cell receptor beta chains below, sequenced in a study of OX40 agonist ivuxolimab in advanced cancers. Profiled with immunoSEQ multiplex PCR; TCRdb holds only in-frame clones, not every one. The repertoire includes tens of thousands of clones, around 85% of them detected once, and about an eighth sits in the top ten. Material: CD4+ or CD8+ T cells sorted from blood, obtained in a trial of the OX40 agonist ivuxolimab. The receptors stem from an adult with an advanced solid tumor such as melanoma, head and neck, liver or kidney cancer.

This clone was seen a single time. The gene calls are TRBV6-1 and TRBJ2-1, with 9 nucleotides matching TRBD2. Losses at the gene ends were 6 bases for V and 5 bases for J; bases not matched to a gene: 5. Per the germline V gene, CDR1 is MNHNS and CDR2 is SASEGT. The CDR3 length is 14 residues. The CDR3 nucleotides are TGTGCCAGCAGGACTAGCGGACAGAACAATGAGCAGTTCTTC. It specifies CASRTSGQNNEQFF.

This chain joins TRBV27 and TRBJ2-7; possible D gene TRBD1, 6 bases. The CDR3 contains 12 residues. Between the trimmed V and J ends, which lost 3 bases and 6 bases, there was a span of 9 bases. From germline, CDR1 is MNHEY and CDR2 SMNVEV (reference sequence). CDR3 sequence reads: CASSFFRGEQYF. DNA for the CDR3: TGTGCCAGCAGTTTTTTCAGGGGCGAGCAGTACTTC.

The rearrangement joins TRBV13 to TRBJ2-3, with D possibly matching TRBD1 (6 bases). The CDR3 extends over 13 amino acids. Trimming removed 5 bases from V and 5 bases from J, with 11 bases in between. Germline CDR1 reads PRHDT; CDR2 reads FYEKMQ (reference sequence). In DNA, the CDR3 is TGTGCCAGCAGCCGACAGGTTGAAGATACGCAGTATTTT. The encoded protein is CASSRQVEDTQYF.

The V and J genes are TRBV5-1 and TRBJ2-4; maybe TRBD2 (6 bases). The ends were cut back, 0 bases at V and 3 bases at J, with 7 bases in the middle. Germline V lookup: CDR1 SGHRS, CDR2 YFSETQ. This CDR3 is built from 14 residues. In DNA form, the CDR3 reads TGCGCCAGCAGCTTGGTGGGAGGCAAAAACATTCAGTACTTC. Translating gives CASSLVGGKNIQYF.

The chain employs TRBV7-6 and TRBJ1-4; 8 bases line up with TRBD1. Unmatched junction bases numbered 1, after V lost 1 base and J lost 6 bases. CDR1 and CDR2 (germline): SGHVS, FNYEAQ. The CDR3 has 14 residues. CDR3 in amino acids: CASSLGTGYEKLFF. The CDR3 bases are TGTGCCAGCAGCTTAGGGACAGGGTATGAAAAACTGTTTTTT.

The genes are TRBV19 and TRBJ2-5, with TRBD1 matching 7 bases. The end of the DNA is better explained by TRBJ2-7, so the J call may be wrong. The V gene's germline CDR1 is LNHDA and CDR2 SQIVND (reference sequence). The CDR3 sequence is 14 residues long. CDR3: CASSVGQSHYEQYF. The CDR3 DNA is TGTGCCAGTAGTGTGGGACAGAGTCACTACGAGCAGTACTTC.

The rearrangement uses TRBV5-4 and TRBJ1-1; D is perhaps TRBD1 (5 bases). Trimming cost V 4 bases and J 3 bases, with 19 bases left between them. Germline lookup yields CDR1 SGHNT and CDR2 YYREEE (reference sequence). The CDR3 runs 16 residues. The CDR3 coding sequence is TGTGCCAGCAGCCCCCGGTGGGGGTTTAGGCACACTGAAGCTTTCTTT. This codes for CASSPRWGFRHTEAFF.

For the CDR3, the DNA is TGTGCCAGCAGTTTATTCGGGGGCACAGATACGCAGTATTTT. This encodes CASSLFGGTDTQYF. This chain uses TRBV27 with TRBJ2-3; possible D gene TRBD2, 5 bases. V was trimmed by 1 base and J by 1 base, leaving 6 bases between them. This CDR3 region has 14 residues. From germline, CDR1 is MNHEY and CDR2 SMNVEV (reference sequence).

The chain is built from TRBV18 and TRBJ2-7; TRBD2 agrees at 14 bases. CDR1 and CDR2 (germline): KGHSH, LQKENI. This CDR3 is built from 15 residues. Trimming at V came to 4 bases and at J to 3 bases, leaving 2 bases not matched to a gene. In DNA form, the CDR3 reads TGTGCCAGCTCACTGGGACTAGCGGGAGACTACGAGCAGTACTTC. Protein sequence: CASSLGLAGDYEQYF.

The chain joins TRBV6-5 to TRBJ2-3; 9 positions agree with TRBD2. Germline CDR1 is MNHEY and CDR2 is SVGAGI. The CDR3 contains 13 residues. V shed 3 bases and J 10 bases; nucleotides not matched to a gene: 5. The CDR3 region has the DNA TGTGCCAGCAGTTATGATCAGCGGGGGGCGCAGTATTTT. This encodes CASSYDQRGAQYF.

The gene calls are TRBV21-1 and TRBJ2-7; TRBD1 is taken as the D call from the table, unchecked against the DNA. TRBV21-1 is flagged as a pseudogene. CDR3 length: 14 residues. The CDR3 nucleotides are TGTGCCAGCAGTCTGCCGGACATCACGCGGGAGCAGTACTTC. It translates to CASSLPDITREQYF.

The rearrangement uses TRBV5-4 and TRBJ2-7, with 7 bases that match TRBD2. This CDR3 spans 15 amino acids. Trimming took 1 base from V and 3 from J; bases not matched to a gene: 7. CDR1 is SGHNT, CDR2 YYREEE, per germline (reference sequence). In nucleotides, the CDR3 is TGTGCCAGCAGCTTGTCGTCTAGCGGCTTCTACGAGCAGTACTTC. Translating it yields CASSLSSSGFYEQYF.

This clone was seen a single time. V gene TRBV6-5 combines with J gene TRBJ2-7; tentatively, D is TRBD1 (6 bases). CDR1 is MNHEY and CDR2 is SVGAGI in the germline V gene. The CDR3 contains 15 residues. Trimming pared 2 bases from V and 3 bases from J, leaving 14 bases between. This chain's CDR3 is CASSYQQGRGYEQYF. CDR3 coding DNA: TGTGCCAGCAGTTACCAACAGGGCCGGGGCTACGAGCAGTACTTC.

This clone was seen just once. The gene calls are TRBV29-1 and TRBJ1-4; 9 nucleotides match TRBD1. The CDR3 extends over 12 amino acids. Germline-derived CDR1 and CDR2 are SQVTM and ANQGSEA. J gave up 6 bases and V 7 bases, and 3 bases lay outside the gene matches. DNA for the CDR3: TGCAGCGCGACAGGGGGAGATGAAAAACTGTTTTTT. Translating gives CSATGGDEKLFF.

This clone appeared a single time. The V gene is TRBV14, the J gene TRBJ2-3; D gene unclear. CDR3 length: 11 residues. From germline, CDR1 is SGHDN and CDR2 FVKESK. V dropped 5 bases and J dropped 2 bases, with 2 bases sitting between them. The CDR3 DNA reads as TGTGCCAGCAGCTCCACAGATACGCAGTATTTT. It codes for CASSSTDTQYF.

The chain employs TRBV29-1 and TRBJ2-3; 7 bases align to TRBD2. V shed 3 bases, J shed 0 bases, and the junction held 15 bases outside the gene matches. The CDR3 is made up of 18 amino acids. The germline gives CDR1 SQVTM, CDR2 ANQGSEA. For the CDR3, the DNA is TGCAGCGTTGAGCCCCCTAGCGGTAGGGGCCCTAGCACAGATACGCAGTATTTT. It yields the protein CSVEPPSGRGPSTDTQYF.

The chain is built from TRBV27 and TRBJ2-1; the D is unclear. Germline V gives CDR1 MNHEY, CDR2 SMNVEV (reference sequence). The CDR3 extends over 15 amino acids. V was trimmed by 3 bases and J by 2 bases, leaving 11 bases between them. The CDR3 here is CASSLWGSPYNEQFF. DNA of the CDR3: TGTGCCAGCAGTTTGTGGGGATCTCCCTACAATGAGCAGTTCTTC.

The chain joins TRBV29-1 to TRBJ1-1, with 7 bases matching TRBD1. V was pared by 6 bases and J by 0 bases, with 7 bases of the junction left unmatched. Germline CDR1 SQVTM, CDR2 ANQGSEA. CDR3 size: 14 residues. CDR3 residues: CSVQHDRVNTEAFF. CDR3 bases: TGCAGCGTCCAACATGACAGGGTGAACACTGAAGCTTTCTTT.

The CDR3 coding sequence is TGTGCCAGCAGCTTAGGGGGGGGTGGCGAGCAGTACTTC. Amino acids: CASSLGGGGEQYF. The rearrangement uses TRBV11-2 and TRBJ2-7; 7 nucleotides agree with TRBD2. CDR3 length equals 13 residues. V shed 1 base and J 6 bases; nucleotides not matched to a gene: 3. Germline values: CDR1 SGHAT, CDR2 FQNNGV. The full variable domain, with the rest looked up from reference TRBV11-2 and TRBJ2-7, is EAGVAQSPRYKIIEKRQSVAFWCNPISGHATLYWYQQILGQGPKLLIQFQNNGVVDDSQLPKDRFSAERLKGVDSTLKIQPAKLEDSAVYLCASSLGGGGEQYFGPGTRLTVT.

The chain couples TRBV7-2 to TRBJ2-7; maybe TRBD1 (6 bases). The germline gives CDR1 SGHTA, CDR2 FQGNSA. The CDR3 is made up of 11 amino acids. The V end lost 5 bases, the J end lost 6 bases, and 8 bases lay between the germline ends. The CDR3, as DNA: TGTGCCAGCAGCCGGGACACCGAGCAGTACTTC. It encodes CASSRDTEQYF. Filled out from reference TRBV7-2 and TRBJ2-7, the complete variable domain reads GAGVSQSPSNKVTEKGKDVELRCDPISGHTALYWYRQSLGQGLEFLIYFQGNSAPDKSGLPSDRFSAERTGGSVSTLTIQRTQQEDSAVYLCASSRDTEQYFGPGTRLTVT.

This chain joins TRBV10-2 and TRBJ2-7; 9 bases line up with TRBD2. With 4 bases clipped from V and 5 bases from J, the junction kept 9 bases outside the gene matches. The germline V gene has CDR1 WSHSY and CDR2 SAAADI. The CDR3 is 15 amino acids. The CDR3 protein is CASSGGVAGAHEQYF. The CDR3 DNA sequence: TGCGCCAGCAGTGGCGGTGTAGCGGGAGCCCACGAGCAGTACTTC.

The CDR3 protein is CASGGFQPQHF. The CDR3 coding sequence is TGCGCCAGCGGGGGTTTTCAGCCCCAGCATTTT. The chain links TRBV10-2 to TRBJ1-5; D possibly corresponds to TRBD1 (5 bases). Per germline, CDR1 WSHSY and CDR2 SAAADI. CDR3 length: 11 amino acids. V gave up 8 bases and J gave up 6 bases, with 8 bases separating them.

In DNA form, the CDR3 reads TGTGCCAGCAGCTCTCAGGAGACCTACGAGCAGTACTTC. Its translation: CASSSQETYEQYF. V usage is TRBV7-6 and J usage is TRBJ2-7; unclear D gene. Trimming cost V 4 bases and J 2 bases, with 9 bases left between them. Germline CDR1 reads SGHVS; CDR2 reads FNYEAQ. The CDR3 extends over 13 amino acids.

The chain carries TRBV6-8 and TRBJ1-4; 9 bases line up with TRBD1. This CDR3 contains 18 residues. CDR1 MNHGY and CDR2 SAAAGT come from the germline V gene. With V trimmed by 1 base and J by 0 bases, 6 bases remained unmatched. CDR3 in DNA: TGTGCCAGCAGTTACTGCGGGGACAGGGTGGCAACTAATGAAAAACTGTTTTTT. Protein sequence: CASSYCGDRVATNEKLFF.